This TCR beta chain was profiled in a study of graft-versus-host responses after intestinal transplantation. Study observations and caveats: The highest levels of circulating GvH clones went along with early declines in HvG clones after transplant. Among recipient marrow samples, GvH clones were found; some appeared first in ileum or blood.

CFSE-labeled responder cells (approximately 200,000) were plated with approximately 200,000 irradiated, violet-dye-labeled stimulator cells. Trimming stripped 5 bases from V and 4 bases from J, with 17 bases between. Germline CDR1 and CDR2: LGHNA and YNFKEQ. This CDR3 is 15 amino acids long. Generated by immunoSEQ multiplex PCR, the TCRdb table keeps only in-frame clones and is missing some. The sample holds approximately 19,000 clones; 35% to 45% are singletons and the top ten take approximately 0.84%. V gene TRBV4-2 combines with J gene TRBJ1-2, with D possibly being TRBD1 (5 bases). This sequence originates from a human patient who received an intestinal transplant. Sequencing used alloreactive CD4+ T cells from a mixed lymphocyte reaction culture, obtained before intestinal transplant. Described subset: CFSE-low proliferating T cells sorted from roughly six-day pre-transplant mixed lymphocyte reaction (GvH or HvG direction). CDR3 nucleotide sequence: TGTGCCAGCAGCTTGACGGTACGGGGCGTCTATGGCTACACCTTC. It encodes CASSLTVRGVYGYTF.